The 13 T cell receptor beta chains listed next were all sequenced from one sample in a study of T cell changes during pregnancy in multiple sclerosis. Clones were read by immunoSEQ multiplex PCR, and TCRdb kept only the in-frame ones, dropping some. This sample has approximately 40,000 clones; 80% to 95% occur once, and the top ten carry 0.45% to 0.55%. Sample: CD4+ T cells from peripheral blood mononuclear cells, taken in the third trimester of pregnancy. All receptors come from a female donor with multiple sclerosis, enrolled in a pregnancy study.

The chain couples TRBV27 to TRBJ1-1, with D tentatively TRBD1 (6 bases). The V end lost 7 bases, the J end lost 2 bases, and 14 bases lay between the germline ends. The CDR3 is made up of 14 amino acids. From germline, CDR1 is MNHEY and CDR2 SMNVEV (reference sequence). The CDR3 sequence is CASTDGGFNTEAFF. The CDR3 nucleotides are TGTGCCAGCACCGATGGGGGCTTTAACACTGAAGCTTTCTTT.

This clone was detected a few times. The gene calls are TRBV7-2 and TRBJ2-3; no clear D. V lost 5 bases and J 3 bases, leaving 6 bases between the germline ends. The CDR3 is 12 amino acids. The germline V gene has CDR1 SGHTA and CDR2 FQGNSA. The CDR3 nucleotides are TGTGCCAGCAGCCCGACAACAGATACGCAGTATTTT. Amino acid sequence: CASSPTTDTQYF.

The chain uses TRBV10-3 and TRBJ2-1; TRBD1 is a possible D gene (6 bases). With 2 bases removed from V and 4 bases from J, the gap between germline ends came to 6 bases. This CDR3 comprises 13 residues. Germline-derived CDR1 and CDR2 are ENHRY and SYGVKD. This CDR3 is CAISEGQYNEQFF. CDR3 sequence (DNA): TGTGCCATCAGTGAGGGACAGTACAATGAGCAGTTCTTC.

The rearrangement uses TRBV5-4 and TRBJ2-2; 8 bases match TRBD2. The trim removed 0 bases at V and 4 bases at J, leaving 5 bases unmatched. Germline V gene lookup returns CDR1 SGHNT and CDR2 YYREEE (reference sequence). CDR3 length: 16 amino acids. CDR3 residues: CASSLEFGTSTGELFF. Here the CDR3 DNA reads TGTGCCAGCAGCTTGGAGTTCGGGACTAGCACCGGGGAGCTGTTTTTT.

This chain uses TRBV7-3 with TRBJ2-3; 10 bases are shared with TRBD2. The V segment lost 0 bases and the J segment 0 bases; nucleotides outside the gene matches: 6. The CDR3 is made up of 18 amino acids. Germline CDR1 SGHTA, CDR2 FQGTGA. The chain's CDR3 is CASSLTASGGGSTDTQYF. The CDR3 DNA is TGTGCCAGCAGCTTAACAGCTAGCGGGGGAGGGAGCACAGATACGCAGTATTTT.

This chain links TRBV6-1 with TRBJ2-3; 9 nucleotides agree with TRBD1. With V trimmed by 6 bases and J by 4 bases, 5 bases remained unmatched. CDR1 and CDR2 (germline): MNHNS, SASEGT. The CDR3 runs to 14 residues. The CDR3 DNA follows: TGTGCCAGCAGAAGACAGGGGGTCGCAGATACGCAGTATTTT. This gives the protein CASRRQGVADTQYF.

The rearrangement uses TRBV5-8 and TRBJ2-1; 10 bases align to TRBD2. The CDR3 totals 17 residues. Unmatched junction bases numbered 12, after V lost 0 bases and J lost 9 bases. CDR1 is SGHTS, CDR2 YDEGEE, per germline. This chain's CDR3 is CASSLVELAGVGGEQFF. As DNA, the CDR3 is TGTGCCAGCAGCTTGGTCGAGCTAGCGGGAGTCGGTGGTGAGCAGTTCTTC.

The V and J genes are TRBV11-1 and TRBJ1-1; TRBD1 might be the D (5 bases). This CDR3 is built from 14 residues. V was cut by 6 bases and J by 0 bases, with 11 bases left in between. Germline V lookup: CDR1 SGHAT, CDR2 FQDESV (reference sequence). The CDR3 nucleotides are TGTGCCAGCAGGGAGGGGATAATGAACACTGAAGCTTTCTTT. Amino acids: CASREGIMNTEAFF.

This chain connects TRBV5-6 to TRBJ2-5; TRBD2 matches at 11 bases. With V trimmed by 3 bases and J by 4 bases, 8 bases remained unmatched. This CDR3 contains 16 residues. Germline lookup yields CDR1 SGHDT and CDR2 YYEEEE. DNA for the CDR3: TGTGCCAGCAGCTCTCCGGGACTAGCGGACGGAGAGACCCAGTACTTC. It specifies CASSSPGLADGETQYF. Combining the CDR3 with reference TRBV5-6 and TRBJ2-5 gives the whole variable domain DAGVTQSPTHLIKTRGQQVTLRCSPKSGHDTVSWYQQALGQGPQFIFQYYEEEERQRGNFPDRFSGHQFPNYSSELNVNALLLGDSALYLCASSSPGLADGETQYFGPGTRLLVL.

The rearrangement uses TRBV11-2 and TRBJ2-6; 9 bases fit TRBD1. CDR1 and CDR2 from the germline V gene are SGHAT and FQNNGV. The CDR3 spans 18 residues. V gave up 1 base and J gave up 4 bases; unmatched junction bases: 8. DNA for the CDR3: TGTGCCAGCAGCTTAGTTGGGACAGGGTTTGTGGGGGCCAACGTCCTGACTTTC. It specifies CASSLVGTGFVGANVLTF. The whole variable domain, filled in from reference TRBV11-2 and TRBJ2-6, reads EAGVAQSPRYKIIEKRQSVAFWCNPISGHATLYWYQQILGQGPKLLIQFQNNGVVDDSQLPKDRFSAERLKGVDSTLKIQPAKLEDSAVYLCASSLVGTGFVGANVLTFGAGSRLTVL.

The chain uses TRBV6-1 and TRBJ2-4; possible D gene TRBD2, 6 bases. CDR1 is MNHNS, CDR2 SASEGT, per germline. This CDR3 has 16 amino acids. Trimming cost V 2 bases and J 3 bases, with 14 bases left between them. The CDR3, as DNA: TGTGCCAGCAGTGAAATGCGCGGGGCGTGCAAAAACATTCAGTACTTC. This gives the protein CASSEMRGACKNIQYF.

CDR3 loop: CAWSTVGGYGYTF. CDR3 bases: TGTGCCTGGAGTACCGTGGGAGGCTATGGCTACACCTTC. The rearrangement links TRBV30 to TRBJ1-2; D not resolved. The V end lost 2 bases, the J end lost 4 bases, and 11 bases lay between the germline ends. From germline, CDR1 is GTSNPN and CDR2 SVGIG (reference sequence). This CDR3 is built from 13 residues.

For the CDR3, the DNA is TGTGCCAGCAACCTAGGACAGACTGGAAACACCATATATTTT. It is translated as CASNLGQTGNTIYF. This chain joins TRBV19 and TRBJ1-3; perhaps TRBD1 as D (6 bases). This CDR3 has 14 residues. The germline gives CDR1 LNHDA, CDR2 SQIVND (reference sequence). Trimming removed 9 bases at V and 2 bases at J, with 14 bases between.